Below, one T cell receptor (beta chain) is given with its context. Its antigen remains unidentified. The data were taken from a study of cytotoxic CD8 clonotypes in ibrutinib-treated CLL. Across the whole study: Response material was collected after a median around 12 months of treatment, range 6 to 36. The samples contained 250,000 to 300,000 productive templates on average. They also contained an average of about 100,000 productive rearrangements. General study findings and limits: Clonality increased at ibrutinib response and stayed stable in sustained remission. At progression, however, it fell back toward baseline.

The CDR3 contains 14 residues. CDR1 SEHNR and CDR2 FQNEAQ come from the germline V gene (reference sequence). V was cut by 5 bases and J by 3 bases, with 13 bases left in between. Depths of 1 in 200,000 to 1 in 1 million T cells were the sequencing target. Some clones are missing from TCRdb's copy, which holds only in-frame ones; the method was immunoSEQ multiplex PCR. Altogether 200,000 to 250,000 clones are present, roughly three quarters being singletons, with the ten largest covering about an eighth. The chain employs TRBV7-9 and TRBJ2-5; D is unclear. This clonotype was sampled from a human donor with chronic lymphocytic leukemia. The sample consisted of PBMCs, taken after 12 months of ibrutinib treatment. The DNA of the CDR3 is TGTGCCAGCAGCCCCACCTCTATCGAAGAGACCCAGTACTTC. Translating it yields CASSPTSIEETQYF.